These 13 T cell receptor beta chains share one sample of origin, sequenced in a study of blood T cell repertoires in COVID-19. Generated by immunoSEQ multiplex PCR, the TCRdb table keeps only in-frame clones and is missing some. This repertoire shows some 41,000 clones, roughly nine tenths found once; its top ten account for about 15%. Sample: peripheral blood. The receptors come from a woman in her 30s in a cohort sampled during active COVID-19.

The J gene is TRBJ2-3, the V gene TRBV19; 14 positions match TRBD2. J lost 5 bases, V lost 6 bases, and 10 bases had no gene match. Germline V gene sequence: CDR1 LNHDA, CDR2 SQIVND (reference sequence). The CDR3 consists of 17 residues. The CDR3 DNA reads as TGTGCCAGTAGGCATCCGGGACTAGCGGGAGAGGGAGATACGCAGTATTTT. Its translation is CASRHPGLAGEGDTQYF.

The DNA of the CDR3 is TGTGCCAGCCGCTCAGGTATGAACACTGAAGCTTTCTTT. Amino acid sequence: CASRSGMNTEAFF. The chain carries TRBV5-6 and TRBJ1-1, with D unclear. Trimming removed 7 bases at V and 0 bases at J, with 10 bases between. Germline assignment: CDR1 SGHDT and CDR2 YYEEEE. This CDR3 has 13 amino acids. Full variable domain (outside the CDR3, taken from reference TRBV5-6 and TRBJ1-1): DAGVTQSPTHLIKTRGQQVTLRCSPKSGHDTVSWYQQALGQGPQFIFQYYEEEERQRGNFPDRFSGHQFPNYSSELNVNALLLGDSALYLCASRSGMNTEAFFGQGTRLTVV.

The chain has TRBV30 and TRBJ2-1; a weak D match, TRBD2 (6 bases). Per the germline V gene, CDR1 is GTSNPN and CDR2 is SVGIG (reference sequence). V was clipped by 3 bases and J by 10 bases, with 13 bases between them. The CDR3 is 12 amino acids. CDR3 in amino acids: CAWSLGGAEQFF. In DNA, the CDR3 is TGTGCCTGGAGCTTAGGAGGGGCGGAGCAGTTCTTC.

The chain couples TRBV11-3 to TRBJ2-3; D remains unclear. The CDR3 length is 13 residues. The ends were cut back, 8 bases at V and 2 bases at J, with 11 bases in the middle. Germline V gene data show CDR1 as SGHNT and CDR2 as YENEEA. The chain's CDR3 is CASCQFYTDTQYF. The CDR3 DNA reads TGTGCCAGCTGTCAGTTTTACACAGATACGCAGTATTTT.

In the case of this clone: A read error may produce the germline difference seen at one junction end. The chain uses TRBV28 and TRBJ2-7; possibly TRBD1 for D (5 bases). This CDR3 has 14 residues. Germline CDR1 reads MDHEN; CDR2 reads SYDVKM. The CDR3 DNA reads TGTGCCAGCAGTTTGGGGTCGAAGGGGCCCTTCACCGCCTTC. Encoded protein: CASSLGSKGPFTAF.

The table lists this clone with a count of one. The CDR3 DNA sequence: TGTGCCAGTAGTATAAATGAACAGTCCTATGGCTACACCTTC. Translated, it gives CASSINEQSYGYTF. The chain is built from TRBV19 and TRBJ1-2; D remains ambiguous. CDR1 LNHDA and CDR2 SQIVND come from the germline V gene (reference sequence). With 2 bases removed from V and 4 bases from J, the gap between germline ends came to 11 bases. CDR3 length equals 14 residues.

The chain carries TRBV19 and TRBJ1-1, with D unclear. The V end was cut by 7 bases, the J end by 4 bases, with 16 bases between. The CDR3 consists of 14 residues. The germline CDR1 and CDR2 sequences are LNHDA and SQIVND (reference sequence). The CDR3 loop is CASKRSHIITEAFF. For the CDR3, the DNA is TGTGCCAGTAAGCGGTCTCACATCATCACTGAAGCTTTCTTT.

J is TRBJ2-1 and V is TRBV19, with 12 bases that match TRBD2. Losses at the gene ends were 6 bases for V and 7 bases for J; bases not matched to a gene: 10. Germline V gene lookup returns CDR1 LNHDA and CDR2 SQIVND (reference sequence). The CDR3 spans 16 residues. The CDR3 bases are TGTGCCAGTAGCTACTCGACTAGCGGGGGACGGAATGAGCAGTTCTTC. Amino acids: CASSYSTSGGRNEQFF.

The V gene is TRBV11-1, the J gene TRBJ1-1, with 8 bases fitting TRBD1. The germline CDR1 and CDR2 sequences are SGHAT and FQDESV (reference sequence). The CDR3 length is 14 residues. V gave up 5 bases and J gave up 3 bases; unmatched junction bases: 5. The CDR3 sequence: CASSPQGAYTEAFF. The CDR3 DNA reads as TGTGCCAGCAGCCCCCAGGGGGCTTACACTGAAGCTTTCTTT. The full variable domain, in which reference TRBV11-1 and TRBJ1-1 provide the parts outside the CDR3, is EAEVAQSPRYKITEKSQAVAFWCDPISGHATLYWYRQILGQGPELLVQFQDESVVDDSQLPKDRFSAERLKGVDSTLKIQPAELGDSAMYLCASSPQGAYTEAFFGQGTRLTVV.

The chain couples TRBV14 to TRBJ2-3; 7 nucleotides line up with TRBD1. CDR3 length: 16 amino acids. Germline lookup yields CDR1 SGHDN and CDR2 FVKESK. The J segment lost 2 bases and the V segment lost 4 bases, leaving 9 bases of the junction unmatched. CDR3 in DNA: TGTGCCAGCAGCCGACCGGGACAGCTTCCCACAGATACGCAGTATTTT. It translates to CASSRPGQLPTDTQYF. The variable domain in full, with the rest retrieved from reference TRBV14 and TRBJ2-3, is EAGVTQFPSHSVIEKGQTVTLRCDPISGHDNLYWYRRVMGKEIKFLLHFVKESKQDESGMPNNRFLAERTGGTYSTLKVQPAELEDSGVYFCASSRPGQLPTDTQYFGPGTRLTVL.

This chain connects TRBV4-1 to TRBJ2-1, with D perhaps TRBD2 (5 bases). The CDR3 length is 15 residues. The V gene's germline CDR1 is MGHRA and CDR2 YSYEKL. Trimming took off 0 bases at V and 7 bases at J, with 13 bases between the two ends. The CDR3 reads CASSQEGSGGNEQFF. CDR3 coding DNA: TGCGCCAGCAGCCAAGAGGGTTCCGGAGGTAATGAGCAGTTCTTC.

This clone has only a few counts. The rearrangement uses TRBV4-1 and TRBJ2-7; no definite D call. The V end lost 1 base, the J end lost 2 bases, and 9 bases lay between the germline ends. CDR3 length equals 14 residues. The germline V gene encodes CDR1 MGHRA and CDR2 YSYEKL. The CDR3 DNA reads TGCGCCAGCAGCCAAGGCCCCAGTCCCTACGAGCAGTACTTC. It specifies CASSQGPSPYEQYF.

The CDR3 DNA reads TGTGCCAATGGGGCCAGGGAAAACTCCTACGAGCAGTACTTC. This sequence encodes CANGARENSYEQYF. The gene calls are TRBV27 and TRBJ2-7; maybe TRBD1 (5 bases). This CDR3 has 14 residues. The germline CDR1 and CDR2 sequences are MNHEY and SMNVEV (reference sequence). The V and J ends lost 10 bases and 0 bases respectively, with 16 bases between them.